The text below deals with one T cell receptor beta chain. The antigen is not known. No DNA is shown, since the ends of the CDR3 on it are uncertain; the CDR3 is the one TCRdb lists. The data were obtained in a study of T cell responses to AZD1222 COVID-19 vaccine. Study information: It was second doses at about 4 or about 12 weeks that were pooled.

The CDR3 is 11 residues long, counting both termini. Germline values: CDR1 DFQATT, CDR2 SNEGSKA (reference sequence). The protocol was immunoSEQ multiplex PCR, while the TCRdb copy is restricted to in-frame clones and leaves out a portion. Among approximately 100,000 clones listed, about 86% were seen once. Study conclusions and caveats: CD4 TCRs linked to vaccination spanned spike, dominating at 160-218 and 743-854. Nearly half of spike-specific TCRs reportedly target unmutated variant regions. Only after the peak T cell response were repertoires sampled.

The sample consisted of peripheral blood, taken on day 0 of AZD1222 vaccination. The sequence derives from an adult in good health. The chain has TRBV20-1 and TRBJ1-2. This CDR3 is CSARVGVGNTF.